Here is one T cell receptor beta chain with its context. This sample was taken from a study of blood T cell repertoires in COVID-19. Study-level information: Nucleic acid was either cDNA or gDNA, and it came from T cells, B-cell-depleted T cells, or PBMCs.

The V gene end was trimmed by 4 bases and the J gene end by 5 bases; junction bases not matched to a gene: 22. Germline V lookup: CDR1 KGHSH, CDR2 LQKENI. The CDR3 contains 20 residues. Original analysis: It was from reference gene primer amplification that nucleated cell counts were estimated. This table comes from immunoSEQ multiplex PCR, and its TCRdb copy is limited to in-frame clones, with some not included. V and J calls and clone size are copied from that table; D and trimming were computed from the DNA. The sample holds 75,000 to 95,000 clones, about 74% seen once. Enrollment of patients from Seattle took place during active infection, with longitudinal follow-up.

The receptor was isolated from a man in his 70s with COVID-19, enrolled during active disease. J is TRBJ2-2 and V is TRBV18, with TRBD1 matching over 7 bases. Source material: peripheral blood. CDR3 DNA sequence: TGTGCCAGCTCACGAATCAATCCGACAGGGTTCCCGTCTCAAACCGGGGAGCTGTTTTTT. Translating it yields CASSRINPTGFPSQTGELFF.